The clone carrying this TCR beta chain was detected only a few times. Its antigen remains unidentified. These data are taken from a study of type 1 and type 2 diabetes patients. Turning to the study itself: The cohort mixed type 1 diabetes, type 2 diabetes and nondiabetic donors. Magnetic bead positive selection isolated CD4+ or CD8+ T cells from PBMCs. Overall study findings and caveats: Both CD4+ and CD8+ type 2 diabetes repertoires showed significantly higher diversity than type 1.

PCR was run on genomic DNA. Amplification of the beta chain CDR3 used 30 forward and 13 reverse multiplex primers. TCRdb recomputed calls from the multiplex PCR reads with MiXCR, one row per CDR3 protein. The table shows about 290,000 distinct CDR3 sequences, with around 47% occurring only once. V lost 4 bases and J lost 8, with 9 bases in between. The V gene's germline CDR1 is MRHNA and CDR2 SNTAGT. This CDR3 is 13 amino acids long. Each participant gave about 9.4 milliliters of peripheral blood. The TCR sequence derives from a man aged 18 to 29 with type 2 diabetes. The sample taken for sequencing was peripheral blood mononuclear cells (PBMCs). The rearrangement uses TRBV6-4 and TRBJ1-6; D is ambiguous. In DNA form, the CDR3 reads TGTGCCAGCAGTGCCCGGGAGGATTCACCCCTCCACTTT. Residues: CASSAREDSPLHF.